This passage covers 25 T cell receptor beta chains from one sample sequenced in a study of blood T cell repertoires in COVID-19. The method was immunoSEQ multiplex PCR; TCRdb's version includes in-frame clones alone and lacks a portion of them. The table has over 70,000 clones, 80% seen once. Material: peripheral blood. Every receptor here comes from a man in his 70s who had recovered from COVID-19.

The V gene is TRBV23-1, the J gene TRBJ2-1; possible D gene TRBD2, 6 bases. TRBV23-1 is an open reading frame, and its role is uncertain. The CDR3 extends over 12 amino acids. Trimming shortened V by 4 bases and J by 8 bases, and 9 bases separated the two germline ends. The CDR3 DNA reads TGCGCCAGCAGTCGACTAGTCCATGAGCAGTTCTTC. Protein sequence: CASSRLVHEQFF.

V gene TRBV6-5 combines with J gene TRBJ2-1; 8 nucleotides match TRBD2. The CDR3 covers 13 residues. Trimming took 7 bases from V and 6 from J; bases not matched to a gene: 5. Per the germline V gene, CDR1 is MNHEY and CDR2 is SVGAGI. The CDR3 here is CASNSGIGNEQFF. CDR3 nucleotide sequence: TGTGCCAGCAATAGCGGGATCGGCAATGAGCAGTTCTTC.

This chain connects TRBV3-1 (or the pseudogene TRBV3-2) to TRBJ1-4; D is possibly TRBD1 (6 bases). The V end lost 4 bases, the J end lost 4 bases, and 13 bases lay between the germline ends. This CDR3 has 15 residues. Germline V lookup: CDR1 LGHDT, CDR2 YNNKEL (reference sequence). CDR3 region: CASSLTGPDNEKLFF. For the CDR3, the DNA is TGTGCCAGCAGCCTTACAGGGCCCGATAATGAAAAACTGTTTTTT.

The rearrangement links TRBV7-9 to TRBJ2-3; TRBD1 aligns across 7 bases. V was clipped by 5 bases and J by 3 bases; unmatched bases: 8. CDR1 and CDR2 from the germline V gene are SEHNR and FQNEAQ (reference sequence). This CDR3 contains 15 residues. The DNA of the CDR3 is TGTGCCAGCAGCCCGGGACAGCTCTCAACAGATACGCAGTATTTT. Translated, it gives CASSPGQLSTDTQYF. Full variable domain (rest looked up from reference TRBV7-9 and TRBJ2-3): DTGVSQNPRHKITKRGQNVTFRCDPISEHNRLYWYRQTLGQGPEFLTYFQNEAQLEKSRLLSDRFSAERPKGSFSTLEIQRTEQGDSAMYLCASSPGQLSTDTQYFGPGTRLTVL.

This clone was counted once. Germline is not matched at one junction end, which may reflect a read error. The chain recombines TRBV11-2 with TRBJ1-1; D is perhaps TRBD1 (5 bases). Germline V gene data show CDR1 as SGHAT and CDR2 as FQNNGV. The CDR3 extends over 14 amino acids. The CDR3: CASTLSDRNTEAFF. The CDR3 nucleotides read TGTGCCAGCACCTTATCAGACAGGAACACTGAAGCTTTCTTT.

The chain couples TRBV6-2 or TRBV6-3 to TRBJ1-5; D remains ambiguous. The CDR3 contains 14 residues. In germline, CDR1 is MNHEY, CDR2 SVGEGT. Trimming left V 5 bases short and J 2 bases short, with 10 bases between. CDR3 in amino acids: CASSPGLGNQPQHF. The CDR3 DNA is TGTGCCAGCAGTCCGGGTCTCGGCAATCAGCCCCAGCATTTT.

V usage is TRBV2 and J usage is TRBJ2-5, with 7 positions matching TRBD2. The trim removed 4 bases at V and 2 bases at J, leaving 7 bases unmatched. The CDR3 has 15 amino acids. The germline V gene has CDR1 SNHLY and CDR2 FYNNEI. The CDR3 coding sequence is TGTGCCAGCAGTGTAATTTCTAGCGGACAAGAGACCCAGTACTTC. As protein: CASSVISSGQETQYF.

The chain employs TRBV7-2 and TRBJ1-4; D remains ambiguous. This CDR3 has 14 amino acids. Trimming removed 3 bases at V and 7 bases at J, with 12 bases between. Germline V CDR1 and CDR2: SGHTA, FQGNSA. The DNA for the CDR3 is TGTGCCAGCAGCTTTAAGGCAGAGGGTGAAAAACTGTTTTTT. Translating gives CASSFKAEGEKLFF.

The V call is TRBV5-1, the J call TRBJ1-1, with D possibly matching TRBD1 (6 bases). Trimming cost V 0 bases and J 5 bases, with 17 bases left between them. CDR3 size: 16 residues. Germline V gene data show CDR1 as SGHRS and CDR2 as YFSETQ. CDR3 sequence (DNA): TGCGCCAGCAGCTTGGTACCCCAGGGGAGAAAGACTGAAGCTTTCTTT. Translating gives CASSLVPQGRKTEAFF.

The chain links TRBV4-2 to TRBJ2-2; D is undetermined. This CDR3 region has 13 residues. Germline V lookup: CDR1 LGHNA, CDR2 YNFKEQ. With 0 bases removed from V and 7 bases from J, the gap between germline ends came to 6 bases. CDR3 region: CASSQDPGGELFF. The CDR3 region has the DNA TGTGCCAGCAGCCAAGATCCAGGCGGGGAGCTGTTTTTT.

The chain links TRBV9 to TRBJ2-2; D remains ambiguous. CDR3 length equals 15 residues. The germline V gene encodes CDR1 SGDLS and CDR2 YYNGEE. V lost 4 bases, J lost 3 bases, and 13 bases lay in between. This CDR3 is CASSPMSGHTGELFF. The CDR3, as DNA: TGTGCCAGCAGCCCTATGTCAGGTCACACCGGGGAGCTGTTTTTT.

V gene TRBV11-2 combines with J gene TRBJ1-4, with D possibly matching TRBD1 (5 bases). Germline lookup yields CDR1 SGHAT and CDR2 FQNNGV. CDR3 length equals 15 residues. V dropped 3 bases and J dropped 8 bases, with 16 bases sitting between them. CDR3 loop: CASSFTLVAGEKLFF. The CDR3, as DNA: TGTGCCAGCAGCTTTACCCTGGTGGCAGGGGAAAAACTGTTTTTT.

This rearrangement joins TRBV3-1 (or the pseudogene TRBV3-2) to TRBJ2-1; 7 bases are a match to TRBD2. The CDR3 contains 17 residues. J lost 5 bases, V lost 0 bases, and 10 bases had no gene match. Germline CDR1 LGHDT, CDR2 YNNKEL (reference sequence). Written as DNA, the CDR3 is TGTGCCAGCAGCCAAGAAAGGGAGGGTGTTTGGGACAATGAGCAGTTCTTC. This translates into CASSQEREGVWDNEQFF.

This chain uses TRBV7-9 with TRBJ2-1; the match to TRBD2 covers 8 bases. The CDR3 sequence is 13 residues long. With 3 bases clipped from V and 9 bases from J, the junction kept 4 bases outside the gene matches. The germline V gene encodes CDR1 SEHNR and CDR2 FQNEAQ (reference sequence). The CDR3 loop reads CASSLGLDSEQFF. CDR3 DNA: TGTGCCAGCAGCTTGGGACTAGATTCTGAGCAGTTCTTC.

The J gene is TRBJ1-4, the V gene TRBV30; D gene ambiguous. CDR3 size: 14 residues. Germline loops: CDR1 GTSNPN, CDR2 SVGIG (reference sequence). V gave up 2 bases and J gave up 8 bases, with 15 bases separating them. DNA of the CDR3: TGTGCCTGGAGTAGCGAGACGAGTAGCGAAAAACTGTTTTTT. Protein sequence: CAWSSETSSEKLFF.

The rearrangement links TRBV7-2 to TRBJ1-6; TRBD1 agrees at 7 bases. The CDR3 covers 17 residues. Germline values: CDR1 SGHTA, CDR2 FQGNSA. V trimming: 6 bases; J trimming: 4 bases; junction bases outside the gene matches: 12. CDR3: CASRYLRDSVYNSPLHF. The CDR3, as DNA: TGTGCCAGCAGATACCTCCGGGACAGTGTTTATAATTCACCCCTCCACTTT.

This clone was counted a few times. The V gene is TRBV5-4, the J gene TRBJ2-2; D not resolved. This CDR3 region has 11 residues. Germline CDR1 reads SGHNT; CDR2 reads YYREEE (reference sequence). Trimming removed 1 base at V and 8 bases at J, with 3 bases between. DNA for the CDR3: TGTGCCAGCAGCTTGCGGGGGGAGCTGTTTTTT. This gives the protein CASSLRGELFF.

The J gene is TRBJ2-7, the V gene TRBV28; no firm D call. CDR3 size: 11 residues. CDR1 and CDR2 (germline): MDHEN, SYDVKM. With 3 bases removed from V and 4 bases from J, the gap between germline ends came to 4 bases. The CDR3 DNA sequence: TGTGCCAGCAGTTTGAGGTACGAGCAGTACTTC. Translated: CASSLRYEQYF.

This chain links TRBV28 with TRBJ1-1; a possible D gene is TRBD1 (5 bases). This CDR3 is 14 amino acids long. CDR1 is MDHEN, CDR2 SYDVKM, per germline. The ends were cut back, 4 bases at V and 6 bases at J, with 15 bases in the middle. The CDR3 region is CASSSSQGMPEAFF. The CDR3 coding sequence is TGTGCCAGCAGTTCTTCCCAGGGAATGCCTGAAGCTTTCTTT.

The chain links TRBV10-3 to TRBJ1-5; D call uncertain. Germline V gives CDR1 ENHRY, CDR2 SYGVKD. The CDR3 consists of 14 residues. V was pared by 3 bases and J by 3 bases, with 9 bases between. In DNA form, the CDR3 reads TGTGCCATCAGTGAAGGGAGGGACAATCAGCCCCAGCATTTT. Translation gives CAISEGRDNQPQHF.

V gene TRBV6-5 combines with J gene TRBJ2-1; 9 nucleotides match TRBD2. Germline loops: CDR1 MNHEY, CDR2 SVGAGI. The CDR3 covers 16 residues. Losses at the gene ends were 1 base for V and 7 bases for J; bases not matched to a gene: 8. In DNA, the CDR3 is TGTGCCAGCAGTTACTGGCGGGGGGGCCGTTTGAATGAGCAGTTCTTC. Protein sequence: CASSYWRGGRLNEQFF.

The CDR3 DNA sequence: TGCGCCAGCAGCTCTGGTCTAGCGGGGGGGCCGAACATTCAGTACTTC. Translated: CASSSGLAGGPNIQYF. V and J are TRBV5-1 and TRBJ2-4, with TRBD2 matching over 12 bases. The ends lost 3 bases at V and 7 bases at J; junction bases unmatched: 8. Per germline, CDR1 SGHRS and CDR2 YFSETQ. The CDR3 extends over 16 amino acids.

This chain joins TRBV29-1 and TRBJ1-1, with 7 nucleotides matching TRBD1. Germline V lookup: CDR1 SQVTM, CDR2 ANQGSEA. With V trimmed by 7 bases and J by 3 bases, 11 bases remained unmatched. The CDR3 contains 14 residues. The CDR3: CSATRQGLDTEAFF. In DNA form, the CDR3 reads TGCAGCGCGACCCGACAGGGTTTAGACACTGAAGCTTTCTTT.

This chain joins TRBV6-5 and TRBJ2-7; weak D call: TRBD1 (6 bases). Germline assignment: CDR1 MNHEY and CDR2 SVGAGI. The CDR3 is made up of 14 amino acids. Trimming stripped 4 bases from V and 2 bases from J, with 12 bases between. CDR3 coding DNA: TGTGCCAGCAGTTTAGAGACAGGTCCCTACGAGCAGTACTTC. The encoded protein is CASSLETGPYEQYF.

The count of this clone is one. The chain recombines TRBV11-3 with TRBJ2-1, with 11 bases lining up with TRBD2. The V gene end was trimmed by 5 bases and the J gene end by 4 bases; junction bases not matched to a gene: 4. Germline values: CDR1 SGHNT, CDR2 YENEEA. This CDR3 has 15 residues. The CDR3 nucleotides are TGTGCCAGCAGCCCTCTAGCGGGGGGTTACAATGAGCAGTTCTTC. Protein product: CASSPLAGGYNEQFF.